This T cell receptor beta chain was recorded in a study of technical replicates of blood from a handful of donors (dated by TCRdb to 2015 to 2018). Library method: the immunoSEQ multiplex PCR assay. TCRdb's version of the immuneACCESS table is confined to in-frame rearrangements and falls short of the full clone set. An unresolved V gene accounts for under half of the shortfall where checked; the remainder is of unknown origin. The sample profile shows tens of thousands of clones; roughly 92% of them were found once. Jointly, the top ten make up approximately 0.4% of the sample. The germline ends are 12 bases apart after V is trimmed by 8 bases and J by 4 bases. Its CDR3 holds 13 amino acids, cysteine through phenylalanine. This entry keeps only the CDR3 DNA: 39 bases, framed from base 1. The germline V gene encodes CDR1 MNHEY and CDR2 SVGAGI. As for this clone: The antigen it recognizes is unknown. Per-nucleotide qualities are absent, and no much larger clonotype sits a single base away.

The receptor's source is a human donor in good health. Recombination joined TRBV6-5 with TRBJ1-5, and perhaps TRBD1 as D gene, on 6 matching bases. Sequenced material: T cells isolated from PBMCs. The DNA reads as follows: TGTGCCAGCTCCAGAGGGGGTAATCAGCCCCAGCATTTT. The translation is CASSRGGNQPQHF.